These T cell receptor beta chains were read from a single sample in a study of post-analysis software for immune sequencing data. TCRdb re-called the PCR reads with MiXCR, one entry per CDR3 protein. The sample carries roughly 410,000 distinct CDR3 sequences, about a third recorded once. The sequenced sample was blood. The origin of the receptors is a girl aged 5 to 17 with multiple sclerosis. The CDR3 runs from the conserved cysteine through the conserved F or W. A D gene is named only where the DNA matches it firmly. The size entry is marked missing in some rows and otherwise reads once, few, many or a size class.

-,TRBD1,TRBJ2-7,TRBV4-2,TGTGCCAGCAGCGATTGGACTTCGGGACAGGTCCCCTACGAGCAGTACTTC,CASSDWTSGQVPYEQYF
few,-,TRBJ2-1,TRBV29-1,TGCAGCGTTCCACTTCACTTCAATGAGCAGTTCTTC,CSVPLHFNEQFF
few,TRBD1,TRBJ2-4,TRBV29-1,TGCAGCGTACAGGGGGATAGAGGCATTCAGTACTTC,CSVQGDRGIQYF
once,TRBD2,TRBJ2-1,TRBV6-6,TGTGCCAGCAGAGACAACCGGGACTACGCCTACAATGAGCAGTTCTTC,CASRDNRDYAYNEQFF
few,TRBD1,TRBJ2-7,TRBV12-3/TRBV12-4,TGTGCCAGCAGACGGACAGGGTCAGGGTGGCAGTACTTC,CASRRTGSGWQYF
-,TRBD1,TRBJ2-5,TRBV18,TGTGCCAGCTCACCCCGACAGGGGGAGACCCAGTACTTC,CASSPRQGETQYF
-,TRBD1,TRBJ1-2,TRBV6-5,TGTGCCAGCGGACAGGGGGCTAACTATGGCTACACCTTC,CASGQGANYGYTF
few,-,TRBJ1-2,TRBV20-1,TGCAGTGCTCCCCAAGGACCCAGCTACACCTTC,CSAPQGPSYTF
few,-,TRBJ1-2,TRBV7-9,TGTGCCAGCAGCCTCGGACCAGCGGGGGACCATGGCTACACCTTC,CASSLGPAGDHGYTF
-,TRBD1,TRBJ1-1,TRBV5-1,TGCGCCAGCAGCCCGGGGGTGCGACAGGGAGGGACTGAAGCTTTCTTT,CASSPGVRQGGTEAFF
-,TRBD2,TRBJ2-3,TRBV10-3,TGTGCCATCAGGAGGGAGGGGCCCACAGATACGCAGTATTTT,CAIRREGPTDTQYF
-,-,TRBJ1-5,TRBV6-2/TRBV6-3,TGTGCCAGCAGTTACCCTGGGACAAGCTTTCCACCCGATCAGCCCCAGCATTTT,CASSYPGTSFPPDQPQHF
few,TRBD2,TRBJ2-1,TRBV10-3,TGTGCCATCAGTGGGACTAGCGGGGGATACAATGAGCAGTTCTTC,CAISGTSGGYNEQFF
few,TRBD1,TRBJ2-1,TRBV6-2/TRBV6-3,TGTGCCAGCAGTGAAAGGGATGTGACAGGGGGGTTCTTC,CASSERDVTGGFF
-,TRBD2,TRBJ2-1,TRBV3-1,TGTGCCAGCAGCCCTAGGCGGGGGGGCCGAGACAATGAGCAGTTCTTC,CASSPRRGGRDNEQFF
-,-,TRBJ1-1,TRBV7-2,TGTGCCAGCAGCTTAGGGTTGGGGAGTGAAGCTTTCTTT,CASSLGLGSEAFF
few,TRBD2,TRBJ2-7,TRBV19,TGTGCCAGTAGTAGGGGACTAGCTCAATCCTACGAGCAGTACTTC,CASSRGLAQSYEQYF
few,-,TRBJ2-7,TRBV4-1,TGCGCCAGCCTCCCGGGTCTCGAGCAGTACTTC,CASLPGLEQYF
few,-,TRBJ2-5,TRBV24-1,TGTGCCACCAGTGACCAGGCGCAAGAGACCCAGTACTTC,CATSDQAQETQYF
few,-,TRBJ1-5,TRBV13,TGTGCCAGCAGCTTGGCTGGCTCCCGAGGGCTCCAGCATTTT,CASSLAGSRGLQHF
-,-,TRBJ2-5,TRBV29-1,TGCAGCGTGTTCCAAGAGACCCAGTACTTC,CSVFQETQYF
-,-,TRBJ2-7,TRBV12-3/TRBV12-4,TGTCCCAGCAGTTTAGCGGTCGGGCGAAACGAGCAGTACTTC,CPSSLAVGRNEQYF
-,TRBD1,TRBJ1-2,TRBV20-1,TGCAGTGCTAGAGATCTAAGGACAGGGGTCTATGGCTACACCTTC,CSARDLRTGVYGYTF
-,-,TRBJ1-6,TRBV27,TGTGCCAGCAGTCCGGGGAGCTCCTATAATTCACCCCTCCACTTT,CASSPGSSYNSPLHF
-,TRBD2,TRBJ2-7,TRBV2,TGTGCCAGCAGTGAAGAAGGACTAGCCTGGGGGTACGAGCAGTACTTC,CASSEEGLAWGYEQYF
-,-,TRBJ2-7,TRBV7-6,TGTGCCAGCAGCTTAGCCCTAGGGGTCGGCTACGAGCAGTACTTC,CASSLALGVGYEQYF
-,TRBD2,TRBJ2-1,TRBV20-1,TGCAGTGCTAGGCTAGCGGGGGGGAATTTCTACAATGAGCAGTTCTTC,CSARLAGGNFYNEQFF
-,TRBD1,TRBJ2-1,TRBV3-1,TGTGCCAGCAGCCACTGGACAGGGACGCCTGAGCAGTTCTTC,CASSHWTGTPEQFF
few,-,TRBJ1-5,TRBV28,TGTGCCAGCACCCAAGATAGCAATCAGCCCCAGCATTTT,CASTQDSNQPQHF
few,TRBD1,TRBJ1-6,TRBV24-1,TGTGCCACCAGTTTTTTGTACGGGGACAGGGGGCTATCCTATAATTCACCCCTCCACTTT,CATSFLYGDRGLSYNSPLHF
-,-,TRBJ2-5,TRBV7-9,TGTGCCAGCAGCCGACTAACAGGGTACCAAGAGACCCAGTACTTC,CASSRLTGYQETQYF
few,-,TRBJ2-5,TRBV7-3,TGTGCCAGCAGCTTTAGTGAAGGTTGGACCCAGTACTTC,CASSFSEGWTQYF
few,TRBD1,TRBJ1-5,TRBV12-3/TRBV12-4,TGTGCCAGCAGTGCACAGGGGAAGGGGGTATGGCCCCAGCATTTT,CASSAQGKGVWPQHF
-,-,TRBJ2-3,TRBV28,TGTGCCAGCAACCTGGGGCTAACAGATACGCAGTATTTT,CASNLGLTDTQYF
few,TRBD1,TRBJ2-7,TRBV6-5,TGTGCCAGCAGTAAGAACAGGGGCCTTTCCTACAATGAGCAGTACTTC,CASSKNRGLSYNEQYF
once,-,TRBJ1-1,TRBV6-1,TGTGCCAGCAGTGAAAGGATCACTGAAGCTTTCTTT,CASSERITEAFF
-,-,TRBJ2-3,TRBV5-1,TGCGCCAGCATCGGAACTTTGGGGACAGATACGCAGTATTTT,CASIGTLGTDTQYF
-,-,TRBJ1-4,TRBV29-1,TGCAGCGCCGGGGGACGATACGAAAAACGGTTTTTT,CSAGGRYEKRFF
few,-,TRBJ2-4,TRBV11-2,TGTGCCAGCAGCGCCAGTACGGGGGAACGGGCCAAAAACATTCAGTACTTC,CASSASTGERAKNIQYF
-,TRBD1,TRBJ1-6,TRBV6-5,TGTGCCAGCAGTTACTCTCAGGGGGCGAGTAGGTCACCCCTCCACTTT,CASSYSQGASRSPLHF
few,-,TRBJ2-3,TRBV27,TGTGCCAGCAGTTGGGTCAGCACAGATACGCAGTATTTT,CASSWVSTDTQYF
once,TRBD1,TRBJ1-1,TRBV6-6,TGTGCCAGCAGGGATGGGACAGGGAACACTGAAGCTTTCTTT,CASRDGTGNTEAFF
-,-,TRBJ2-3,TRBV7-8,TGTGCCGGCAGCTTAGGGGCCCTTACTAGCACAGATACGCAGTATTTT,CAGSLGALTSTDTQYF
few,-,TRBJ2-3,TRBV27,TGTGCCAGCAGTGGGGGGCCCCCCCGAGATACGCAGTATTTT,CASSGGPPRDTQYF
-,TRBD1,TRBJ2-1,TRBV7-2,TGTGCCAGCATCCCAGGGACAGGGGGAGGTGGGCAGTTCTTC,CASIPGTGGGGQFF
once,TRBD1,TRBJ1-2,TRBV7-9,TGTGCCAGCAGCGTGGACAGGGCGAACTATGGCTACACCTTC,CASSVDRANYGYTF